A selection of T cell receptor beta chains follows, all from one sample in a study of cytomegalovirus exposure and HLA in healthy donors. The data were produced by immunoSEQ multiplex PCR, yet TCRdb's version contains in-frame clones alone and is incomplete. The sample records 150,000 to 200,000 clones, approximately 71% being singletons. Sequenced: PBMCs. These receptors originate from a woman aged 40-49 years in good health and CMV-seropositive. The conserved cysteine and the conserved F or W are not part of the CDR3 here.

V gene,J gene,CDR3 protein
TRBV15,TRBJ2-1,ATSRDRRGNEQF
TRBV7-3,NA,ASSVTLGFEQY
TRBV4-1,TRBJ2-1,ASSPRRADSNEQF
TRBV2,TRBJ2-1,ASSETGGNEQF
TRBV27,TRBJ2-1,ASSLRGTGLVYIHEQF
TRBV19,TRBJ2-1,ASTPGQGWNEQF
TRBV6-1,TRBJ2-7,ASGWREGEQY
TRBV7-2,TRBJ2-1,ASSLGGRGPDF
TRBV5-1,TRBJ1-2,ASSLTGDYYGYT
TRBV4-2,TRBJ2-5,ASSRILGLFRKADRGEETQY
TRBV7-9,TRBJ2-7,SSSEKGGVRVYEQY
TRBV7-9,TRBJ2-1,ASSLGGLNEQF
TRBV4-1,TRBJ2-2,ASSQVLSGSPTGELF
TRBV28,TRBJ1-3,ASSPSDTRNTIY
TRBV7-2,TRBJ1-4,ASSRDRGDEKLF
TRBV4-3,TRBJ1-1,ASSQDGGHREAF
TRBV6-6,TRBJ2-7,ASKLGTAYEQY
TRBV18,TRBJ1-1,ASSPSTGGGGEAF
TRBV5-6,TRBJ1-3,ASTSGGNTIY
TRBV5-1,TRBJ2-5,ASSLAVFETQY
TRBV4-3,TRBJ1-2,ASSTQQGAIGYT
TRBV5-1,TRBJ2-1,ASSPGSRDRDEQF